The 21 T cell receptor beta chains below were found in one sample sequenced in a study of persistence of HIV-infected CD4 T cells. The libraries were made with immunoSEQ version 4 in survey mode. Using immunoSEQ multiplex PCR, the repertoire was profiled, and TCRdb retains in-frame clones only, with some absent. The sample has tens of thousands of clones; 65% to 80% are singletons. Cells were stimulated with overlapping HIV-1 Gag 15-mer peptides. CD40L-negative CD69-negative CD45RO-high memory CD4+ T cells were sorted as populations depleted of antigen-responding cells. Antigen specificity for these receptors is unknown. The sample here was CD4+ T cells sorted from PBMCs after roughly 18-hour stimulation, taken from a patient who received antiretroviral therapy. The receptor set was obtained from an adult man with HIV who was CMV-seropositive.

The chain employs TRBV20-1 and TRBJ1-1, with D hard to call. The CDR3 contains 11 residues. From germline, CDR1 is DFQATT and CDR2 SNEGSKA (reference sequence). Between the trimmed V and J ends, which lost 6 bases and 1 base, there was a span of 6 bases. As DNA, the CDR3 is TGCAGTGCCCCGCGGAACACTGAAGCTTTCTTT. It yields the protein CSAPRNTEAFF.

The rearrangement links TRBV24-1 to TRBJ2-7; D gene uncertain. Per the germline V gene, CDR1 is KGHDR and CDR2 is SFDVKD. V shed 3 bases and J shed 6 bases, with 17 bases lying between them. The CDR3 loop spans 15 amino acids. The CDR3 loop reads CATSDPHSSPGEQYF. For the CDR3, the DNA is TGTGCCACCAGTGATCCACATAGTTCCCCCGGCGAGCAGTACTTC.

The rearrangement uses TRBV6-5 and TRBJ1-5; maybe TRBD1 (5 bases). Trimming pared 4 bases from V and 1 base from J, leaving 11 bases between. Germline assignment: CDR1 MNHEY and CDR2 SVGAGI. The CDR3 has 15 residues. The CDR3 DNA reads as TGTGCCAGCAGTTCGGGACTGTTAAGCAATCAGCCCCAGCATTTT. Protein sequence: CASSSGLLSNQPQHF.

This clone was found a few times. CDR3 DNA sequence: TGTGCCAGCAGCCCCGGCAGGAATCAGCCCCAGCATTTT. It is translated as CASSPGRNQPQHF. The chain joins TRBV13 to TRBJ1-5; D is undetermined. Trimming removed 5 bases from V and 4 bases from J, with 9 bases in between. Germline V gene lookup returns CDR1 PRHDT and CDR2 FYEKMQ (reference sequence). CDR3 length: 13 residues.

The chain uses TRBV6-5 and TRBJ1-1, with D perhaps TRBD1 (5 bases). V was shortened by 5 bases and J by 1 base, with 14 bases between the two germline ends. The CDR3 loop spans 15 amino acids. Germline V CDR1 and CDR2: MNHEY, SVGAGI. The CDR3 reads CASSLHRNPNTEAFF. DNA of the CDR3: TGTGCCAGCAGTCTACACAGGAATCCGAACACTGAAGCTTTCTTT.

This chain uses TRBV28 with TRBJ2-7; D is perhaps TRBD2 (6 bases). The germline V gene encodes CDR1 MDHEN and CDR2 SYDVKM. There are 13 residues in the CDR3. V was clipped by 4 bases and J by 1 base, with 8 bases between them. The DNA for the CDR3 is TGTGCCAGCAGTTCGGGGGATTCCTACGAGCAGTACTTC. Its protein is CASSSGDSYEQYF.

The chain is built from TRBV27 and TRBJ1-1; TRBD1 is a possible D gene (6 bases). Germline CDR1 reads MNHEY; CDR2 reads SMNVEV (reference sequence). V lost 4 bases, J lost 7 bases, and 13 bases lay in between. The length of the CDR3 is 13 residues. Written as DNA, the CDR3 is TGTGCCAGCAGTTGGGGGACAAAAGGTGAAGCTTTCTTT. Its protein is CASSWGTKGEAFF.

This clone was found a few times. This chain links TRBV7-8 with TRBJ1-6; 8 bases agree with TRBD1. The V and J ends lost 5 bases and 10 bases, in that order; junction bases with no gene match: 10. CDR3 length equals 15 residues. Germline CDR1 is SGHVS and CDR2 is FQNEAQ. The CDR3 DNA follows: TGTGCCAGCAGCCCTCCAGGGGGCGTGCGGTCACCCCTCCACTTT. The encoded protein is CASSPPGGVRSPLHF. Drawing the rest from reference TRBV7-8 and TRBJ1-6, the complete variable domain is GAGVSQSPRYKVAKRGQDVALRCDPISGHVSLFWYQQALGQGPEFLTYFQNEAQLDKSGLPSDRFFAERPEGSVSTLKIQRTQQEDSAVYLCASSPPGGVRSPLHFGNGTRLTVT.

V and J are TRBV3-1 (or the pseudogene TRBV3-2) and TRBJ2-3, with no clear D. V lost 6 bases and J lost 0, with 10 bases in between. Germline assignment: CDR1 LGHDT and CDR2 YNNKEL (reference sequence). This CDR3 is 14 amino acids long. The CDR3 here is CASRLSSSTDTQYF. The CDR3 DNA reads as TGTGCCAGCAGGCTTAGTTCTAGCACAGATACGCAGTATTTT.

This clone was seen more than once but under ten times. CDR3 DNA sequence: TGTGCCAGCAGCTTCGTCCCGGGACTAGCGGCGGGGGAGCTGTTTTTT. Its translation: CASSFVPGLAAGELFF. The chain carries TRBV7-9 and TRBJ2-2, with TRBD2 matching over 11 bases. Germline CDR1 is SEHNR and CDR2 is FQNEAQ (reference sequence). This CDR3 spans 16 amino acids. V dropped 3 bases and J dropped 8; count of bases not matched to a gene: 8.

The chain couples TRBV7-9 to TRBJ2-2; 9 nucleotides line up with TRBD1. V was pared by 5 bases and J by 5 bases, with 6 bases of the junction left unmatched. The CDR3 runs 15 residues. Germline V gene data show CDR1 as SEHNR and CDR2 as FQNEAQ (reference sequence). The CDR3 region has the DNA TGTGCCAGCAGCCCACCGGGACAGGGAACCGGGGAGCTGTTTTTT. It is translated as CASSPPGQGTGELFF.

J is TRBJ1-5 and V is TRBV2; no clear D gene. Germline V gene data show CDR1 as SNHLY and CDR2 as FYNNEI. Between the trimmed V and J ends, which lost 0 bases and 4 bases, there was a span of 10 bases. This CDR3 region has 15 residues. CDR3 DNA sequence: TGTGCCAGCAGTGAAGCGCGGGCCTATAATCAGCCCCAGCATTTT. This codes for CASSEARAYNQPQHF. Drawing the rest from reference TRBV2 and TRBJ1-5, the complete variable domain is EPEVTQTPSHQVTQMGQEVILRCVPISNHLYFYWYRQILGQKVEFLVSFYNNEISEKSEIFDDQFSVERPDGSNFTLKIRSTKLEDSAMYFCASSEARAYNQPQHFGDGTRLSIL.

In DNA form, the CDR3 reads TGTGCCAGCAGCTTCTCCATTCAGGGTACCAATGAGCAGTTCTTC. It is translated as CASSFSIQGTNEQFF. This chain links TRBV7-3 with TRBJ2-1, with D perhaps matching TRBD1 (5 bases). CDR3 length: 15 residues. The germline CDR1 and CDR2 sequences are SGHTA and FQGTGA. Trimming cost V 3 bases and J 6 bases, with 15 bases left between them.

V and J are TRBV4-2 and TRBJ2-7; 12 positions match TRBD2. CDR1 is LGHNA, CDR2 YNFKEQ, per germline. The CDR3 runs to 19 residues. Trimming removed 0 bases from V and 7 bases from J; junction bases left unmatched: 16. CDR3 DNA sequence: TGTGCCAGCAGCCAAGATCCCCCAACCCTAGCGGGGGGGCAGGGGGAGCAGTACTTC. Protein: CASSQDPPTLAGGQGEQYF.

The sample holds a few counts of this clone. The chain carries TRBV6-6 and TRBJ2-1; D is ambiguous. Trimming took off 6 bases at V and 0 bases at J, with 12 bases between the two ends. CDR3 size: 15 residues. Germline loops: CDR1 MNHNY, CDR2 SVGAGI (reference sequence). The CDR3 sequence is CASRSLLASYNEQFF. CDR3 in DNA: TGTGCCAGCAGATCCCTGCTGGCCTCCTACAATGAGCAGTTCTTC.

V usage is TRBV7-8 and J usage is TRBJ2-1, with TRBD1 identical over 7 bases. Per the germline V gene, CDR1 is SGHVS and CDR2 is FQNEAQ. With V trimmed by 4 bases and J by 7 bases, 7 bases remained unmatched. CDR3 length: 14 amino acids. The CDR3 DNA is TGTGCCAGCAGCTACGACAGGGCGGTGAATGAGCAGTTCTTC. Translation: CASSYDRAVNEQFF.

This clone was counted between two and nine times. CDR3 residues: CASSLYGQGPNNEQFF. The CDR3 DNA sequence: TGCGCCAGCAGCTTGTATGGACAGGGGCCAAACAATGAGCAGTTCTTC. V and J are TRBV5-1 and TRBJ2-1, with 9 bases that match TRBD1. Germline V lookup: CDR1 SGHRS, CDR2 YFSETQ. This CDR3 has 16 amino acids. The trim removed 1 base at V and 5 bases at J, leaving 7 bases unmatched.

This clone showed up just once. This chain links TRBV28 with TRBJ2-6, with 10 bases that match TRBD1. The CDR3 covers 18 residues. Germline CDR1 MDHEN, CDR2 SYDVKM. V shed 5 bases and J 0 bases; nucleotides not matched to a gene: 7. CDR3 protein: CASSARQGATSGANVLTF. CDR3 coding DNA: TGTGCCAGCAGTGCTAGACAGGGGGCGACCTCTGGGGCCAACGTCCTGACTTTC.

V is TRBV3-1 (or the pseudogene TRBV3-2) and J is TRBJ1-2; no clear D. Germline V gene sequence: CDR1 LGHDT, CDR2 YNNKEL (reference sequence). The CDR3 is 14 residues long. V lost 4 bases and J lost 2, with 11 bases in between. The CDR3 DNA reads TGTGCCAGCAGCCGCGCGACGGGGAACTATGGCTACACCTTC. It specifies CASSRATGNYGYTF.

The genes are TRBV10-3 and TRBJ1-2; a weak D match, TRBD1 (6 bases). The CDR3 loop spans 15 amino acids. Germline V gives CDR1 ENHRY, CDR2 SYGVKD. Trimming pared 3 bases from V and 4 bases from J, leaving 15 bases between. The CDR3 sequence: CAISDAGTGAYGYTF. CDR3 DNA: TGTGCCATCAGTGATGCCGGGACGGGGGCCTATGGCTACACCTTC.

V usage is TRBV24-1 and J usage is TRBJ1-4, with TRBD1 as a possible D gene (6 bases). Trimming shortened V by 4 bases and J by 4 bases, and 9 bases separated the two germline ends. CDR1 and CDR2 from the germline V gene are KGHDR and SFDVKD. CDR3 length: 14 amino acids. CDR3 in amino acids: CATSDRGDNEKLFF. CDR3 coding DNA: TGTGCCACCAGTGACAGGGGCGATAATGAAAAACTGTTTTTT.